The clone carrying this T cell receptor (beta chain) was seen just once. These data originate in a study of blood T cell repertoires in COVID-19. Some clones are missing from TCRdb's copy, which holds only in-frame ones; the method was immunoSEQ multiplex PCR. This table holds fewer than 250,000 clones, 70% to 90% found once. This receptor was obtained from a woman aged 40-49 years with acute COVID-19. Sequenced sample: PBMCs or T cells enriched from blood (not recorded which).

The CDR3 DNA reads TGCGCCAGCAGTGAGTCGGGAGCTAATGAAAAACTGTTTTTT. Amino acids: CASSESGANEKLFF. This chain joins TRBV10-2 and TRBJ1-4; D remains unclear. Trimming pared 0 bases from V and 3 bases from J, leaving 5 bases between. CDR1 and CDR2 (germline): WSHSY, SAAADI. The CDR3 has 14 amino acids.